These 31 T cell receptor beta chains originate from one sample sequenced in a study of T cells in Graves' hyperthyroidism and ophthalmopathy. Authors of the study amplified TCR beta CDR3 regions from RNA transcripts. The study used the HTBI primer set for a first-round RT-PCR of the TCR CDR3. MiXCR, run by TCRdb on the multiplex PCR reads, gives a single entry per CDR3 protein. Found here are 300,000 to 450,000 distinct CDR3 sequences, just under 25% of them singletons; the top ten hold around 67%. The material sequenced was blood. These receptors were collected from a middle-aged man with Graves' hyperthyroidism.

A few counts support this clonotype. The chain joins TRBV12-3 or TRBV12-4 to TRBJ2-7; 13 bases match TRBD2. The V segment lost 7 bases and the J segment 2 bases; nucleotides outside the gene matches: 5. The length of the CDR3 is 15 residues. The CDR3 reads CASKEGTSGTYEQYF. As DNA, the CDR3 is TGTGCCAGCAAAGAGGGGACTAGCGGGACCTACGAGCAGTACTTC.

The rearrangement joins TRBV6-5 to TRBJ2-6, with 10 bases identical to TRBD1. From germline, CDR1 is MNHEY and CDR2 SVGAGI. With 2 bases clipped from V and 2 bases from J, the junction kept 3 bases outside the gene matches. This CDR3 comprises 17 residues. Here the CDR3 reads CASSYRDRGTGANVLTF. CDR3 nucleotide sequence: TGTGCCAGCAGTTACCGGGACAGGGGCACTGGGGCCAACGTCCTGACTTTC.

The rearrangement links TRBV3-1 to TRBJ2-4; 8 positions match TRBD1. Germline CDR1 and CDR2: LGHDT and YNNKEL (reference sequence). The trim removed 0 bases at V and 4 bases at J, leaving 2 bases unmatched. This CDR3 is 15 amino acids long. The CDR3 here is CASSQEWDRKNIQYF. The CDR3 coding sequence is TGTGCCAGCAGCCAAGAATGGGACAGGAAAAACATTCAGTACTTC.

The V call is TRBV3-1, the J call TRBJ1-6; the D is unclear. Germline lookup yields CDR1 LGHDT and CDR2 YNNKEL (reference sequence). This CDR3 has 12 amino acids. The V and J ends lost 2 bases and 9 bases respectively, with 5 bases between them. The CDR3 loop reads CASSQRTSPLHF. The CDR3 DNA reads as TGTGCCAGCAGCCAAAGGACTTCACCCCTCCACTTT.

A few counts support this clonotype. The chain uses TRBV18 and TRBJ2-3; 11 bases align to TRBD2. Trimming took 2 bases from V and 2 from J; bases not matched to a gene: 3. The germline CDR1 and CDR2 sequences are KGHSH and LQKENI. This CDR3 is built from 16 residues. CDR3 DNA: TGTGCCAGCTCACCAGGGACTAGCGGTACCACAGATACGCAGTATTTT. Protein product: CASSPGTSGTTDTQYF. The full variable domain, its missing parts supplied by reference TRBV18 and TRBJ2-3, is NAGVMQNPRHLVRRRGQEARLRCSPMKGHSHVYWYRQLPEEGLKFMVYLQKENIIDESGMPKERFSAEFPKEGPSILRIQQVVRGDSAAYFCASSPGTSGTTDTQYFGPGTRLTVL.

V gene TRBV19 combines with J gene TRBJ2-3; 7 nucleotides agree with TRBD2. CDR3 length: 15 residues. CDR1 LNHDA and CDR2 SQIVND come from the germline V gene (reference sequence). Trimming at V came to 5 bases and at J to 0 bases, leaving 5 bases not matched to a gene. Here the CDR3 reads CASSLADYSTDTQYF. CDR3 DNA sequence: TGTGCCAGTAGTCTAGCGGACTATAGCACAGATACGCAGTATTTT.

This clonotype was recorded a few times. The rearrangement uses TRBV5-1 and TRBJ2-1; TRBD1 agrees at 9 bases. Germline V gene lookup returns CDR1 SGHRS and CDR2 YFSETQ. Trimming at V came to 1 base and at J to 8 bases, leaving 4 bases not matched to a gene. The CDR3 totals 14 residues. CDR3 region: CASSLFTGGYEQFF. The DNA of the CDR3 is TGCGCCAGCAGCTTGTTTACAGGGGGCTATGAGCAGTTCTTC.

This chain joins TRBV9 and TRBJ1-2; D is possibly TRBD1 (6 bases). Germline CDR1 and CDR2: SGDLS and YYNGEE. The V and J ends lost 0 bases and 8 bases respectively, with 11 bases between them. The CDR3 runs 13 residues. CDR3 residues: CASSVVGGHGYTF. The CDR3 bases are TGTGCCAGCAGCGTAGTTGGGGGGCACGGCTACACCTTC.

This chain joins TRBV5-4 and TRBJ2-3, with unresolved D. Trimming removed 2 bases from V and 0 bases from J, with 10 bases in between. The CDR3 sequence is 15 residues long. Germline values: CDR1 SGHNT, CDR2 YYREEE (reference sequence). DNA for the CDR3: TGTGCCAGCAGCTTACCGGGTATTAGCACAGATACGCAGTATTTT. This translates into CASSLPGISTDTQYF.

The J gene is TRBJ1-1, the V gene TRBV20-1, with D possibly TRBD1 on 5 matching bases. Trimming took off 5 bases at V and 2 bases at J, with 12 bases between the two ends. Germline-derived CDR1 and CDR2 are DFQATT and SNEGSKA (reference sequence). This CDR3 spans 13 amino acids. The CDR3 DNA reads as TGCAGTGCTGGACGGGACTTCAACACTGAAGCTTTCTTT. Residues: CSAGRDFNTEAFF.

The chain joins TRBV10-3 to TRBJ2-7; no clear D. Deletions cut 6 bases from V and 1 base from J, with 13 bases between. This CDR3 has 14 amino acids. Germline V gene lookup returns CDR1 ENHRY and CDR2 SYGVKD. The chain's CDR3 is CAIRTSLFSYEQYF. CDR3 nucleotide sequence: TGTGCCATCAGGACTTCCTTATTTTCCTACGAGCAGTACTTC.

This chain links TRBV10-3 with TRBJ2-7, with 9 bases identical to TRBD2. Germline-derived CDR1 and CDR2 are ENHRY and SYGVKD. This CDR3 comprises 14 residues. Trimming removed 3 bases from V and 5 bases from J; junction bases left unmatched: 5. The CDR3 sequence is CAISDSGSRDEQYF. The CDR3 region has the DNA TGTGCCATCAGTGATAGCGGGAGCCGTGACGAGCAGTACTTC.

The CDR3: CSARGGVSYEQYF. CDR3 in DNA: TGCAGTGCTAGAGGTGGGGTGAGCTACGAGCAGTACTTC. This chain links TRBV20-1 with TRBJ2-7; D gene unclear. The germline V gene encodes CDR1 DFQATT and CDR2 SNEGSKA (reference sequence). This CDR3 has 13 amino acids. Trimming left V 1 base short and J 3 bases short, with 10 bases between.

CDR3 nucleotides: TGTGCCAGCAGCGAGACAGGGCCAGTCTATGGCTACACCTTC. It encodes CASSETGPVYGYTF. The rearrangement joins TRBV28 to TRBJ1-2, with TRBD1 matching over 7 bases. Germline-derived CDR1 and CDR2 are MDHEN and SYDVKM. The CDR3 is made up of 14 amino acids. V dropped 6 bases and J dropped 4; count of bases not matched to a gene: 8.

On this clonotype: Its ends do not fully match the called genes, so a read error is possible. This chain links TRBV20-1 with TRBJ1-1; D unclear. The germline V gene encodes CDR1 DFQATT and CDR2 SNEGSKA (reference sequence). CDR3 size: 12 residues. CDR3 residues: CSASPNLPDAFF. CDR3 nucleotides: TGCAGTGCTTCTCCCAACCTCCCTGACGCTTTCTTT.

This clonotype was observed a handful of times. The rearrangement joins TRBV2 to TRBJ1-1; no clear D gene. This CDR3 region has 13 residues. Trimming took off 9 bases at V and 5 bases at J, with 16 bases between the two ends. From germline, CDR1 is SNHLY and CDR2 FYNNEI. The CDR3 spells CASYNGWRTEAFF. As DNA, the CDR3 is TGTGCCAGTTACAACGGTTGGAGGACTGAAGCTTTCTTT. Variable domain in full (rest from reference TRBV2 and TRBJ1-1): EPEVTQTPSHQVTQMGQEVILRCVPISNHLYFYWYRQILGQKVEFLVSFYNNEISEKSEIFDDQFSVERPDGSNFTLKIRSTKLEDSAMYFCASYNGWRTEAFFGQGTRLTVV.

This clonotype was counted at least ten times. The chain uses TRBV27 and TRBJ2-7; tentatively, D is TRBD2 (5 bases). The CDR3 is 14 residues long. V was pared by 6 bases and J by 0 bases, with 12 bases between. Germline CDR1 and CDR2: MNHEY and SMNVEV (reference sequence). CDR3 in DNA: TGTGCCAGCAGATACTTCCGGGACTCCTACGAGCAGTACTTC. This codes for CASRYFRDSYEQYF.

The sample holds a few counts of this clonotype. V is TRBV6-1 and J is TRBJ2-7; 7 nucleotides line up with TRBD1. CDR1 is MNHNS and CDR2 is SASEGT in the germline V gene. V was pared by 5 bases and J by 5 bases, with 12 bases of the junction left unmatched. CDR3 length: 15 residues. The chain's CDR3 is CASSPRDSVFHEQYF. DNA of the CDR3: TGTGCCAGCAGTCCCCGGGACAGCGTTTTCCACGAGCAGTACTTC.

This clonotype was found many times. This chain uses TRBV6-6 with TRBJ2-7; 7 bases are a match to TRBD1. Germline loops: CDR1 MNHNY, CDR2 SVGAGI (reference sequence). This CDR3 is 14 amino acids long. Trimming removed 2 bases from V and 6 bases from J; junction bases left unmatched: 7. As DNA, the CDR3 is TGTGCCAGCAGTTACACCGGGACAGCTAGCGAGCAGTACTTC. Amino acid sequence: CASSYTGTASEQYF.

V and J are TRBV3-1 and TRBJ2-5; 7 bases match TRBD2. CDR1 is LGHDT and CDR2 is YNNKEL in the germline V gene (reference sequence). The CDR3 extends over 17 amino acids. Trimming took 1 base from V and 1 from J; bases not matched to a gene: 9. The CDR3 protein is CASSQVSGGRGQETQYF. DNA of the CDR3: TGTGCCAGCAGCCAAGTGTCGGGCGGGAGAGGCCAAGAGACCCAGTACTTC.

This clonotype was recorded at least ten times. J is TRBJ1-1 and V is TRBV27, with D possibly matching TRBD1 (6 bases). The germline CDR1 and CDR2 sequences are MNHEY and SMNVEV (reference sequence). With 5 bases removed from V and 5 bases from J, the gap between germline ends came to 18 bases. The CDR3 has 15 amino acids. The chain's CDR3 is CASSRDLLRGTEAFF. CDR3 in DNA: TGTGCCAGCAGTCGGGACCTCCTTAGGGGGACTGAAGCTTTCTTT.

Regarding this clonotype: A much larger clone is a single base away; this may be a read error. The V and J genes are TRBV2 and TRBJ1-1; maybe TRBD1 (6 bases). The ends were cut back, 7 bases at V and 0 bases at J, with 12 bases in the middle. CDR1 SNHLY and CDR2 FYNNEI come from the germline V gene. The CDR3 totals 14 residues. The CDR3 sequence: CASKVRGLNTEAFF. CDR3 coding DNA: TGTGCCAGCAAGGTGAGGGGGTTGAACACTGAAGCTTTCTTT.

This clonotype was seen more than once but under ten times. The chain couples TRBV5-6 to TRBJ2-7, with a weak D call TRBD1 (5 bases). Germline loops: CDR1 SGHDT, CDR2 YYEEEE. Trimming took off 3 bases at V and 4 bases at J, with 11 bases between the two ends. This CDR3 has 13 residues. CDR3 DNA: TGTGCCAGCAGCTCCGAGACAGAATACGAGCAGTACTTC. Residues: CASSSETEYEQYF.

The CDR3: CASSYSGAGTDTQYF. In DNA, the CDR3 is TGTGCCAGCAGTTACTCGGGAGCAGGGACAGATACGCAGTATTTT. This sequence joins TRBV6-6 and TRBJ2-3, with D perhaps assigned TRBD1 or TRBD2 (5 bases each). Trimming cost V 0 bases and J 3 bases, with 10 bases left between them. Germline assignment: CDR1 MNHNY and CDR2 SVGAGI (reference sequence). The CDR3 runs 15 residues.

The chain employs TRBV12-5 and TRBJ1-5; perhaps TRBD1 as D (5 bases). Germline V lookup: CDR1 LGHNT, CDR2 FRNRAP. V was pared by 1 base and J by 1 base, with 23 bases between. CDR3 length equals 20 residues. The CDR3 region is CASGLAPLLGGGRSNQPQHF. CDR3 DNA sequence: TGTGCTAGTGGTTTGGCACCCCTACTTGGGGGAGGAAGAAGCAATCAGCCCCAGCATTTT.

This clonotype turned up a few times. The V gene is TRBV6-1, the J gene TRBJ1-1, with a weak D call TRBD1 (6 bases). The CDR3 runs 12 residues. Trimming removed 7 bases from V and 10 bases from J, with 16 bases in between. CDR1 and CDR2 (germline): MNHNS, SASEGT. The CDR3 sequence is CASTGEAGRAFF. In DNA, the CDR3 is TGTGCCAGCACAGGGGAAGCGGGGAGAGCTTTCTTT.

This rearrangement joins TRBV25-1 to TRBJ2-1, with 7 bases that match TRBD1. The CDR3 is 14 amino acids. Unmatched junction bases numbered 5, after V lost 2 bases and J lost 7 bases. CDR1 is MGHDK, CDR2 SYGVNS, per germline. CDR3 sequence: CASSEQMDRNEQFF. CDR3 nucleotides: TGTGCCAGCAGTGAACAAATGGACAGGAATGAGCAGTTCTTC. Supplemented by reference TRBV25-1 and TRBJ2-1, the full variable domain reads EADIYQTPRYLVIGTGKKITLECSQTMGHDKMYWYQQDPGMELHLIHYSYGVNSTEKGDLSSESTVSRIRTEHFPLTLESARPSHTSQYLCASSEQMDRNEQFFGPGTRLTVL.

This clonotype was recorded at least ten times. The chain links TRBV5-1 to TRBJ2-1; 9 nucleotides match TRBD1. Germline V CDR1 and CDR2: SGHRS, YFSETQ. The CDR3 extends over 15 amino acids. Losses at the gene ends were 4 bases for V and 2 bases for J; bases not matched to a gene: 4. The CDR3 DNA reads as TGCGCCAGCAGCCTGGGGACAGGGACCTACAATGAGCAGTTCTTC. It translates to CASSLGTGTYNEQFF.

The chain carries TRBV6-1 and TRBJ2-3; tentatively, D is TRBD1 (5 bases). This CDR3 is 14 amino acids long. CDR1 and CDR2 (germline): MNHNS, SASEGT. Deletions cut 10 bases from V and 2 bases from J, with 16 bases between. CDR3 protein: CATKGGRVTDTQYF. The CDR3 bases are TGTGCCACTAAGGGTGGCAGGGTCACAGATACGCAGTATTTT.

The rearrangement joins TRBV2 to TRBJ1-5; tentative D call: TRBD1 (5 bases). The CDR3 loop spans 13 amino acids. V lost 5 bases to trimming and J lost 4 bases, with 9 bases between them. In germline, CDR1 is SNHLY, CDR2 FYNNEI. CDR3 bases: TGTGCCAGCAGTCGGGAGGGGAATCAGCCCCAGCATTTT. This gives the protein CASSREGNQPQHF. The variable domain in full, completed from reference TRBV2 and TRBJ1-5, reads EPEVTQTPSHQVTQMGQEVILRCVPISNHLYFYWYRQILGQKVEFLVSFYNNEISEKSEIFDDQFSVERPDGSNFTLKIRSTKLEDSAMYFCASSREGNQPQHFGDGTRLSIL.

This rearrangement joins TRBV6-1 to TRBJ1-5, with D perhaps TRBD1 (6 bases). Germline V gene lookup returns CDR1 MNHNS and CDR2 SASEGT. The CDR3 covers 15 residues. The V end lost 6 bases, the J end lost 0 bases, and 12 bases lay between the germline ends. CDR3 nucleotide sequence: TGTGCCAGCAGCCAGGGGATCATTAGCAATCAGCCCCAGCATTTT. It is translated as CASSQGIISNQPQHF.